The rows below give T cell receptor beta chains drawn from one sample of a study of T cells after yellow fever vaccination. One entry per CDR3 protein, called by TCRdb with MiXCR from the 5' RACE reads. The sample holds hundreds of thousands of distinct CDR3 sequences, around a sixth seen once. Material: PBMCs, obtained less than 6 days after the first yellow fever vaccination. The receptors were sampled from a man aged 18 to 30 who received the YFV17D yellow fever vaccine. Each CDR3 is given with its conserved first and last residue. Each record gives: V gene, D gene, clone size, J gene, CDR3 protein, CDR3 DNA. The D gene is left open where the match is weak. Only some rows state a clone size, as once, few, many or a class for expanded clones.

V gene: TRBV12-3/TRBV12-4
D gene: -
clone size: -
J gene: TRBJ2-7
CDR3 protein: CASSFGYLHEQYF
CDR3 DNA: TGTGCCAGCAGTTTTGGCTATCTCCACGAGCAGTACTTC

V gene: TRBV3-1
D gene: -
clone size: -
J gene: TRBJ1-2
CDR3 protein: CASSQEAIGSFYGYTF
CDR3 DNA: TGTGCCAGCAGCCAAGAAGCTATAGGGTCCTTCTATGGCTACACCTTC

V gene: TRBV5-1
D gene: -
clone size: few
J gene: TRBJ2-7
CDR3 protein: CASSLGRVPSYEQYF
CDR3 DNA: TGCGCCAGCAGCTTGGGCAGGGTACCCTCCTACGAGCAGTACTTC

V gene: TRBV4-3
D gene: -
clone size: -
J gene: TRBJ1-2
CDR3 protein: CASSQAPQEANYGYTF
CDR3 DNA: TGCGCCAGCAGCCAAGCACCTCAGGAGGCTAACTATGGCTACACCTTC

V gene: TRBV4-3
D gene: TRBD1
clone size: few
J gene: TRBJ2-3
CDR3 protein: CASSQEGTGGPTDTQYF
CDR3 DNA: TGCGCCAGCAGCCAAGAGGGAACAGGGGGGCCAACAGATACGCAGTATTTT

V gene: TRBV28
D gene: -
clone size: few
J gene: TRBJ1-2
CDR3 protein: CASRSPSEDYGYTF
CDR3 DNA: TGTGCCAGCAGGTCACCCTCCGAGGACTATGGCTACACCTTC

V gene: TRBV7-9
D gene: TRBD1
clone size: -
J gene: TRBJ2-1
CDR3 protein: CASSPLRDRDNEQFF
CDR3 DNA: TGTGCCAGCAGCCCCCTCCGGGACAGAGACAATGAGCAGTTCTTC

V gene: TRBV3-1
D gene: -
clone size: many
J gene: TRBJ2-5
CDR3 protein: CASSQGLQETQYF
CDR3 DNA: TGTGCCAGCAGCCAGGGACTGCAAGAGACCCAGTACTTC

V gene: TRBV3-1
D gene: TRBD1
clone size: -
J gene: TRBJ1-2
CDR3 protein: CASSQRQGDGYTF
CDR3 DNA: TGTGCCAGCAGCCAAAGACAGGGCGATGGCTACACCTTC

V gene: TRBV5-8
D gene: TRBD1
clone size: -
J gene: TRBJ2-7
CDR3 protein: CASSFGPGTGRPEQYF
CDR3 DNA: TGTGCCAGCAGCTTCGGACCCGGGACAGGGAGGCCCGAGCAGTACTTC

V gene: TRBV9
D gene: -
clone size: -
J gene: TRBJ2-1
CDR3 protein: CASSAQSGRNEQFF
CDR3 DNA: TGTGCCAGCAGCGCCCAGTCAGGGAGGAATGAGCAGTTCTTC

V gene: TRBV20-1
D gene: -
clone size: few
J gene: TRBJ2-3
CDR3 protein: CSAIKGRVTDTQYF
CDR3 DNA: TGCAGTGCTATAAAGGGTCGGGTCACAGATACGCAGTATTTT

V gene: TRBV5-4
D gene: -
clone size: few
J gene: TRBJ1-1
CDR3 protein: CASSLRAGKGTEAFF
CDR3 DNA: TGTGCCAGCAGCCTTAGGGCGGGGAAGGGGACTGAAGCTTTCTTT

V gene: TRBV6-5
D gene: -
clone size: -
J gene: TRBJ2-2
CDR3 protein: CASSYSSRYTGELFF
CDR3 DNA: TGTGCCAGCAGTTACTCGAGCCGGTACACCGGGGAGCTGTTTTTT

V gene: TRBV12-3/TRBV12-4
D gene: -
clone size: -
J gene: TRBJ1-2
CDR3 protein: CASSFDRSGYTF
CDR3 DNA: TGTGCCAGCAGTTTTGACAGGAGTGGCTACACCTTC

V gene: TRBV30
D gene: -
clone size: -
J gene: TRBJ1-3
CDR3 protein: CAWSVSGNTIYF
CDR3 DNA: TGTGCCTGGAGTGTATCTGGAAACACCATATATTTT

V gene: TRBV9
D gene: TRBD2
clone size: -
J gene: TRBJ2-5
CDR3 protein: CASSVDGRDQETQYF
CDR3 DNA: TGTGCCAGCAGCGTAGATGGGAGGGACCAAGAGACCCAGTACTTC

V gene: TRBV20-1
D gene: -
clone size: -
J gene: TRBJ1-6
CDR3 protein: CSAPGAPLHF
CDR3 DNA: TGCAGTGCCCCAGGGGCCCCCCTCCACTTT

V gene: TRBV7-9
D gene: TRBD2
clone size: -
J gene: TRBJ2-3
CDR3 protein: CASSSEGAGGPSDTQYF
CDR3 DNA: TGTGCCAGCAGCTCAGAAGGCGCGGGGGGGCCTTCAGATACGCAGTATTTT

V gene: TRBV12-3/TRBV12-4
D gene: TRBD2
clone size: -
J gene: TRBJ2-3
CDR3 protein: CASGPSGGAWGDTQYF
CDR3 DNA: TGTGCCAGCGGACCTAGCGGGGGGGCATGGGGGGATACGCAGTATTTT

V gene: TRBV9
D gene: TRBD1
clone size: few
J gene: TRBJ2-2
CDR3 protein: CASSVQGATGELFF
CDR3 DNA: TGTGCCAGCAGCGTACAGGGGGCCACCGGGGAGCTGTTTTTT

V gene: TRBV10-3
D gene: -
clone size: -
J gene: TRBJ1-1
CDR3 protein: CAISESAGYTEAFF
CDR3 DNA: TGTGCCATCAGTGAGTCGGCAGGGTACACTGAAGCTTTCTTT

V gene: TRBV18
D gene: TRBD2
clone size: few
J gene: TRBJ2-3
CDR3 protein: CASSPPILLAGGTDTQYF
CDR3 DNA: TGTGCCAGCTCACCACCGATACTTCTAGCGGGAGGAACAGATACGCAGTATTTT

V gene: TRBV20-1
D gene: TRBD2
clone size: once
J gene: TRBJ2-5
CDR3 protein: CSARDQGLASQETQYF
CDR3 DNA: TGCAGTGCTAGAGATCAGGGACTAGCGAGTCAAGAGACCCAGTACTTC

V gene: TRBV7-9
D gene: -
clone size: -
J gene: TRBJ1-5
CDR3 protein: CASSRLGNQPQHF
CDR3 DNA: TGTGCCAGCAGCCGATTGGGCAATCAGCCCCAGCATTTT

V gene: TRBV15
D gene: -
clone size: -
J gene: TRBJ1-6
CDR3 protein: CATSRDLLENSPLHF
CDR3 DNA: TGTGCCACCAGCAGAGATTTGCTGGAGAATTCACCCCTCCACTTT

V gene: TRBV4-1
D gene: -
clone size: -
J gene: TRBJ1-2
CDR3 protein: CASSQAPRVENGYTF
CDR3 DNA: TGCGCCAGCAGCCAAGCCCCGCGAGTAGAAAATGGCTACACCTTC

V gene: TRBV2
D gene: -
clone size: -
J gene: TRBJ2-1
CDR3 protein: CASSGPGQNEQFF
CDR3 DNA: TGTGCCAGCAGTGGACCGGGGCAGAATGAGCAGTTCTTC

V gene: TRBV20-1
D gene: TRBD1
clone size: few
J gene: TRBJ1-2
CDR3 protein: CSARGGRTGEGYTF
CDR3 DNA: TGCAGTGCTAGAGGCGGGCGGACAGGGGAAGGCTACACCTTC

V gene: TRBV7-2
D gene: TRBD2
clone size: few
J gene: TRBJ2-7
CDR3 protein: CASSLRGGYSYEQYF
CDR3 DNA: TGTGCCAGCAGCTTACGGGGGGGCTACTCCTACGAGCAGTACTTC

V gene: TRBV5-1
D gene: -
clone size: many
J gene: TRBJ2-1
CDR3 protein: CASSPRRRSSYNEQFF
CDR3 DNA: TGCGCCAGCAGCCCGAGACGTCGATCCTCCTACAATGAGCAGTTCTTC

V gene: TRBV10-3
D gene: -
clone size: few
J gene: TRBJ2-2
CDR3 protein: CAISGTANTGELFF
CDR3 DNA: TGTGCCATCAGTGGGACAGCGAACACCGGGGAGCTGTTTTTT

V gene: TRBV4-3
D gene: -
clone size: -
J gene: TRBJ1-5
CDR3 protein: CASSQALKGRQPQHF
CDR3 DNA: TGCGCCAGCAGCCAAGCTCTTAAGGGTCGGCAGCCCCAGCATTTT

V gene: TRBV15
D gene: -
clone size: few
J gene: TRBJ2-3
CDR3 protein: CATSRPLPGQDTQYF
CDR3 DNA: TGTGCCACCAGCAGACCCCTCCCGGGGCAAGATACGCAGTATTTT

V gene: TRBV4-3
D gene: -
clone size: -
J gene: TRBJ1-1
CDR3 protein: CASSQESGTLMNTEAFF
CDR3 DNA: TGCGCCAGCAGCCAAGAGTCGGGTACATTGATGAACACTGAAGCTTTCTTT

V gene: TRBV10-3
D gene: TRBD2
clone size: -
J gene: TRBJ2-7
CDR3 protein: CAISPGLTYEQYF
CDR3 DNA: TGTGCCATCAGCCCGGGACTAACCTACGAGCAGTACTTC

V gene: TRBV3-1
D gene: TRBD1
clone size: -
J gene: TRBJ1-1
CDR3 protein: CASSQFRDRGFTNTEAFF
CDR3 DNA: TGTGCCAGCAGCCAATTTCGGGACAGGGGGTTTACGAACACTGAAGCTTTCTTT

V gene: TRBV5-6
D gene: TRBD1
clone size: -
J gene: TRBJ1-6
CDR3 protein: CASSLLGQSSLIYNSPLHF
CDR3 DNA: TGTGCCAGCAGCCTCTTGGGACAGTCCTCCCTCATTTATAATTCACCCCTCCACTTT

V gene: TRBV4-1
D gene: -
clone size: few
J gene: TRBJ1-5
CDR3 protein: CASSQAGARRQPQHF
CDR3 DNA: TGCGCCAGCAGCCAAGCAGGGGCCAGACGGCAGCCCCAGCATTTT

V gene: TRBV5-6
D gene: -
clone size: few
J gene: TRBJ2-7
CDR3 protein: CASSWTNYEQYF
CDR3 DNA: TGTGCCAGCAGCTGGACAAACTACGAGCAGTACTTC

V gene: TRBV12-5
D gene: -
clone size: -
J gene: TRBJ2-1
CDR3 protein: CASGFPGPNEQFF
CDR3 DNA: TGTGCTAGTGGTTTCCCCGGCCCCAATGAGCAGTTCTTC

V gene: TRBV5-1
D gene: -
clone size: -
J gene: TRBJ2-5
CDR3 protein: CASSDLGETQYF
CDR3 DNA: TGCGCCAGCAGCGACCTTGGGGAGACCCAGTACTTC

V gene: TRBV19
D gene: -
clone size: -
J gene: TRBJ2-5
CDR3 protein: CASSISDGRETQYF
CDR3 DNA: TGTGCCAGTAGTATTTCCGACGGCCGAGAGACCCAGTACTTC

V gene: TRBV6-1
D gene: TRBD2
clone size: -
J gene: TRBJ2-1
CDR3 protein: CATRGGSPYNEQFF
CDR3 DNA: TGTGCCACCCGCGGGGGGTCCCCATACAATGAGCAGTTCTTC